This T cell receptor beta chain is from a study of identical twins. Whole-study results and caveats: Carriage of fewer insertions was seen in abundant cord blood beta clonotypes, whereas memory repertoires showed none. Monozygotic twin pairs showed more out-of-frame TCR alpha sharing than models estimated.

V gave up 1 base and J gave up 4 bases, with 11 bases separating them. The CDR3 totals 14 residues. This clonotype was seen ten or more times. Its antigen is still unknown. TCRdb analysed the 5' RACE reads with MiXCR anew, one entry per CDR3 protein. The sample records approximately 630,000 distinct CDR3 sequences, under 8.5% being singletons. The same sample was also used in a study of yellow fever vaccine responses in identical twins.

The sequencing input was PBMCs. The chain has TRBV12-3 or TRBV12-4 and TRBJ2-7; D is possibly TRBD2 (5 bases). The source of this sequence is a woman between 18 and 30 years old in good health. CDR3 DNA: TGTGCCAGCAGTTTAGTGGGAGTTAGGTACGAGCAGTACTTC. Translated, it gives CASSLVGVRYEQYF.